The 15 T cell receptor beta chains below were found in one sample sequenced in a study of spatial heterogeneity in lung cancer. TCRdb re-called the 5' RACE reads through MiXCR, storing one row per CDR3 protein. The repertoire holds approximately 11,000 distinct CDR3 sequences, with around 6.5% as singletons. Described time point: sample taken at primary tumor resection. Unsorted whole RNA of tumor, nontumor lung or frozen PBMC was sequenced. Sequences were derived from PBMCs, sampled at surgery. The receptors were sampled from a male donor with early-stage non-small cell lung cancer.

This clonotype was detected once. Since the CDR3 does not end with the conserved phenylalanine or tryptophan, this likely comes from a read error. The library was prepared for alpha chains; this beta chain is a stray read, so its frequency means little. The V and J genes are TRBV7-2 and TRBJ2-5, with D tentatively TRBD2 (5 bases). This CDR3 is built from 14 residues. Germline V CDR1 and CDR2: SGHTA, FQGNSA. The V end was cut by 1 base, the J end by 5 bases, with 11 bases between. The CDR3 reads CASSLVPGKETQYL. CDR3 coding DNA: TGTGCCAGCAGCTTAGTCCCGGGGAAGGAGACCCAGTACCTC.

This clonotype was seen a few times. This beta chain is an unintended read in a library built for alpha chains; its size means little. This chain links TRBV6-2 or TRBV6-3 with TRBJ1-6; 7 nucleotides agree with TRBD1. J gave up 7 bases and V 7 bases, and 10 bases lay outside the gene matches. Germline V gene data show CDR1 as MNHEY and CDR2 as SVGEGT. This CDR3 spans 15 amino acids. This CDR3 is CASTTMDRKNSPLHF. Written as DNA, the CDR3 is TGTGCCAGCACCACGATGGACAGGAAGAATTCACCCCTCCACTTT.

In this sample, this clonotype turned up a few times. This beta chain came through as a stray read in a library set up for alpha chains, and its size says little. The rearrangement uses TRBV7-2 and TRBJ2-7, with 9 bases that match TRBD1. The CDR3 length is 14 residues. J lost 7 bases, V lost 2 bases, and 6 bases had no gene match. CDR1 is SGHTA and CDR2 is FQGNSA in the germline V gene. The CDR3 loop is CASSLSQGAREQYF. The CDR3, as DNA: TGTGCCAGCAGCTTATCACAGGGGGCTCGGGAGCAGTACTTC.

There are many counts of this clonotype. This beta chain is a stray read from a library made for alpha chains; its abundance is not meaningful. The CDR3 sequence is CASSAQGSGKETQYF. The CDR3 DNA sequence: TGTGCCAGCAGCGCCCAAGGTAGCGGTAAAGAGACCCAGTACTTC. The chain couples TRBV7-9 to TRBJ2-5; possible D gene TRBD2, 6 bases. The germline V and J ends were trimmed by 5 bases and 3 bases, with 16 bases remaining between them. Germline V gives CDR1 SEHNR, CDR2 FQNEAQ (reference sequence). This CDR3 comprises 15 residues.

This clonotype rates as medium-sized (0.01 to 0.1%). Since it is a stray read in a library aimed at alpha chains, this beta chain has a size that is not meaningful. The chain uses TRBV7-9 and TRBJ1-1; D unresolved. The CDR3 has 12 amino acids. Trimming removed 6 bases at V and 1 base at J, with 6 bases between. Germline V gene sequence: CDR1 SEHNR, CDR2 FQNEAQ (reference sequence). The CDR3 is CASSYSNTEAFF. The CDR3 DNA reads as TGTGCCAGCAGTTATTCGAACACTGAAGCTTTCTTT.

In its sample, this clonotype was seen many times. For a library built for alpha chains, this beta chain is a stray read; little rests on its size. CDR3 sequence reads: CASRTETNEKLFF. Here the CDR3 DNA reads TGTGCCAGCAGGACGGAAACTAATGAAAAACTGTTTTTT. The chain links TRBV2 to TRBJ1-4; no definite D call. This CDR3 has 13 residues. Trimming cost V 6 bases and J 1 base, with 6 bases left between them. Per the germline V gene, CDR1 is SNHLY and CDR2 is FYNNEI.

This clonotype is medium-sized within its sample. Little can be read into the size of this beta chain, an off-target read in a library designed for alpha chains. This chain links TRBV9 with TRBJ2-5; TRBD1 agrees at 9 bases. The CDR3 is 15 amino acids. In germline, CDR1 is SGDLS, CDR2 YYNGEE. With 0 bases clipped from V and 1 base from J, the junction kept 1 base outside the gene matches. CDR3 sequence: CASSVEDRGQETQYF. CDR3 DNA sequence: TGTGCCAGCAGCGTAGAGGACAGGGGCCAAGAGACCCAGTACTTC.

This clonotype is medium-sized in the sample. This beta chain is an unintended read in a library built for alpha chains; its size means little. This rearrangement joins TRBV9 to TRBJ2-3; D perhaps matches TRBD1 (6 bases). This CDR3 is built from 13 residues. Per germline, CDR1 SGDLS and CDR2 YYNGEE. V was pared by 3 bases and J by 2 bases, with 7 bases between. In DNA, the CDR3 is TGTGCCAGCAGCGGGGGGCCCACAGATACGCAGTATTTT. Protein: CASSGGPTDTQYF.

Note on this clonotype: Since it is a stray read in a library aimed at alpha chains, this beta chain has a size that is not meaningful. The CDR3 DNA is TGTGCCAGCAGCCAAGCCGGACAGGCTCCCCTCTATGGCTACACCTTC. It translates to CASSQAGQAPLYGYTF. This chain uses TRBV4-2 with TRBJ1-2, with 7 bases lining up with TRBD1. Trimming removed 1 base from V and 4 bases from J; junction bases left unmatched: 9. The CDR3 extends over 16 amino acids. Germline CDR1 reads LGHNA; CDR2 reads YNFKEQ.

This clonotype was observed many times. This beta chain lies outside the target of a library built for alpha chains; its clone size means little. The chain links TRBV12-3 or TRBV12-4 to TRBJ1-1, with D hard to call. V was pared by 6 bases and J by 0 bases, with 11 bases between. The CDR3 has 14 amino acids. In DNA form, the CDR3 reads TGTGCCAGCAGGCCAGACACCTTGAACACTGAAGCTTTCTTT. It yields the protein CASRPDTLNTEAFF.

This clonotype occurred many times. A library prepared for alpha chains yielded this beta chain as an off-target read; its size is of little meaning. The chain carries TRBV7-8 and TRBJ1-5; 8 nucleotides match TRBD1. The V gene's germline CDR1 is SGHVS and CDR2 FQNEAQ. The V segment lost 2 bases and the J segment 1 base; nucleotides outside the gene matches: 7. The CDR3 contains 17 residues. This CDR3 is CASSLTRTGRSNQPQHF. The CDR3 DNA is TGTGCCAGCAGCTTAACCCGGACAGGGAGGAGCAATCAGCCCCAGCATTTT.

On this clonotype: For a library built for alpha chains, this beta chain is a stray read; little rests on its size. The chain carries TRBV6-1 and TRBJ2-5; TRBD2 agrees at 9 bases. The CDR3 loop spans 16 amino acids. The ends lost 2 bases at V and 4 bases at J; junction bases unmatched: 8. Germline CDR1 MNHNS, CDR2 SASEGT. The CDR3 protein is CASSEISGRGRETQYF. The CDR3 DNA follows: TGTGCCAGCAGTGAAATTAGCGGGAGAGGGAGAGAGACCCAGTACTTC.

This clonotype was observed at least ten times. The size of this beta chain means little, since it is a stray read in a library made for alpha chains. The chain has TRBV7-2 and TRBJ2-5; maybe TRBD1 (5 bases). Trimming removed 0 bases from V and 1 base from J, with 9 bases in between. This CDR3 has 15 residues. From germline, CDR1 is SGHTA and CDR2 FQGNSA. The CDR3 region has the DNA TGTGCCAGCAGCTTAGCCAGGGCAAGCCAAGAGACCCAGTACTTC. As protein: CASSLARASQETQYF.

This clonotype is classed as medium-sized (0.01 to 0.1%). The library was built for alpha chains, so this beta chain is an off-target read and its size means little. The chain recombines TRBV6-2 or TRBV6-3 with TRBJ1-5; D gene unclear. The CDR3 is 14 amino acids. Germline CDR1 reads MNHEY; CDR2 reads SVGEGT. V lost 7 bases, J lost 0 bases, and 10 bases lay in between. In nucleotides, the CDR3 is TGTGCCAGCACCACTGGGGATAGCAATCAGCCCCAGCATTTT. Translated, it gives CASTTGDSNQPQHF.

This clonotype is medium-sized within its sample. This beta chain was picked up by a library intended for alpha chains and is off target, so its count carries little meaning. This chain's CDR3 is CASSQAGLDAAKNIQYF. CDR3 DNA: TGTGCCAGCAGCCAAGCCGGACTGGATGCGGCCAAAAACATTCAGTACTTC. The chain carries TRBV3-1 and TRBJ2-4; tentative D call: TRBD2 (5 bases). The CDR3 loop spans 17 amino acids. Germline assignment: CDR1 LGHDT and CDR2 YNNKEL (reference sequence). The V end lost 1 base, the J end lost 1 base, and 14 bases lay between the germline ends.